This TCR beta chain was observed in a study of shared clonotypes between healthy human individuals. The CDR3 consists of 15 residues. Germline lookup yields CDR1 MDHEN and CDR2 SYDVKM. This clone was detected only once. Possible read error: a much larger clone is one base away. TCRdb's table, derived via immunoSEQ multiplex PCR, lists solely in-frame clones and lacks some. The sample consists of some 530,000 clones, over 70% of them appearing once. V usage is TRBV28 and J usage is TRBJ2-3; TRBD2 matches at 7 bases. What was sequenced was PBMCs. This receptor was identified in a woman in her thirties or forties in good health. Some clones in this sample may be carry-over from other donors' samples. CDR3: CASSGTTPTTDAQYF. CDR3 DNA: TGTGCCAGCAGTGGGACTACCCCCACCACAGATGCGCAGTATTTT.